Following are 12 T cell receptor beta chains from one sample sequenced in a study of a mutant IDH1 vaccine in newly diagnosed glioma. The antigens these receptors bind are not known. Specified time point: week 23, last vaccination. Every single dose of the vaccine, 300 ug of mutant IDH1 20-mer peptide, came with topical imiquimod. Profiled with immunoSEQ multiplex PCR; TCRdb holds only in-frame clones, not every one. The table records 60,000 or so clones, roughly 81% of them present only once. The sequencing used PBMCs, collected from a glioma patient whose treatment included an IDH1 peptide vaccine. The receptors here all came from a man aged 25 to 45 with glioma.

This clone turned up a few times. This chain links TRBV2 with TRBJ1-2; D not resolved. The CDR3 runs to 13 residues. The germline V gene has CDR1 SNHLY and CDR2 FYNNEI. Deletions cut 2 bases from V and 5 bases from J, with 9 bases between. The CDR3 spells CASSERQVYGYTF. CDR3 in DNA: TGTGCCAGCAGTGAAAGGCAGGTTTATGGCTACACCTTC. The full variable domain, completed using reference TRBV2 and TRBJ1-2, is EPEVTQTPSHQVTQMGQEVILRCVPISNHLYFYWYRQILGQKVEFLVSFYNNEISEKSEIFDDQFSVERPDGSNFTLKIRSTKLEDSAMYFCASSERQVYGYTFGSGTRLTVV.

V is TRBV5-6 and J is TRBJ1-3, with D unclear. The CDR3 consists of 17 residues. Per germline, CDR1 SGHDT and CDR2 YYEEEE. V was pared by 1 base and J by 1 base, with 15 bases between. CDR3: CASSLLAAPNSGNTIYF. The DNA for the CDR3 is TGTGCCAGCAGCTTGCTAGCAGCCCCAAATTCTGGAAACACCATATATTTT.

Worth noting for this clone: Other DNA sequences within the sample encode an identical CDR3. This sequence joins TRBV28 and TRBJ2-7; TRBD2 is a possible D gene (6 bases). CDR1 and CDR2 from the germline V gene are MDHEN and SYDVKM. This CDR3 region has 12 residues. The germline V and J ends were trimmed by 5 bases and 3 bases, with 8 bases remaining between them. Here the CDR3 reads CASSPGSYEQYF. The CDR3 region has the DNA TGTGCCAGCAGTCCCGGGAGCTACGAGCAGTACTTC.

This clone turned up a few times. The chain recombines TRBV7-2 with TRBJ1-1, with D perhaps matching TRBD1 (5 bases). CDR1 and CDR2 from the germline V gene are SGHTA and FQGNSA. This CDR3 is built from 15 residues. The V and J ends lost 5 bases and 1 base respectively, with 14 bases between them. The CDR3 nucleotides are TGTGCCAGCAGCCTCCAGACAGACTCGAACACTGAAGCTTTCTTT. Amino acids: CASSLQTDSNTEAFF.

The chain combines TRBV28 with TRBJ1-2, with TRBD1 matching over 8 bases. Germline lookup yields CDR1 MDHEN and CDR2 SYDVKM. V shed 4 bases and J 4 bases; nucleotides not matched to a gene: 14. The CDR3 is 17 residues long. CDR3 DNA sequence: TGTGCCAGCAGTTCCCCGGGACAGGCCACCCAGGGCTATGGCTACACCTTC. This encodes CASSSPGQATQGYGYTF.

The gene calls are TRBV2 and TRBJ1-1; 8 nucleotides line up with TRBD1. V was pared by 6 bases and J by 6 bases, with 9 bases of the junction left unmatched. Germline CDR1 SNHLY, CDR2 FYNNEI. The CDR3 length is 14 residues. The CDR3 is CASSADRERAEAFF. CDR3 DNA: TGTGCCAGCAGCGCGGACAGGGAGAGAGCTGAAGCTTTCTTT.

This sequence joins TRBV5-8 and TRBJ2-5, with D possibly being TRBD1 (6 bases). The J call may be incorrect, as the DNA end agrees better with TRBJ2-7. CDR3 length: 14 residues. Germline CDR1 and CDR2: SGHTS and YDEGEE. The CDR3 DNA is TGTGCCAGCAGTCCCAAGGACAGAACCTACGAGCAGTACTTC. Its translation is CASSPKDRTYEQYF.

The chain recombines TRBV2 with TRBJ2-1, with a weak D call TRBD2 (5 bases). This CDR3 is built from 13 residues. Trimming removed 1 base at V and 4 bases at J, with 5 bases between. Germline V gene data show CDR1 as SNHLY and CDR2 as FYNNEI. In DNA form, the CDR3 reads TGTGCCAGCAGTGAAGGGGAGTACAATGAGCAGTTCTTC. Translation: CASSEGEYNEQFF. Based on the CDR3 plus reference TRBV2 and TRBJ2-1, the full variable domain is EPEVTQTPSHQVTQMGQEVILRCVPISNHLYFYWYRQILGQKVEFLVSFYNNEISEKSEIFDDQFSVERPDGSNFTLKIRSTKLEDSAMYFCASSEGEYNEQFFGPGTRLTVL.

V is TRBV6-1 and J is TRBJ1-4, with D perhaps TRBD1 (5 bases). V was trimmed by 5 bases and J by 8 bases, leaving 18 bases between them. Looked up from germline, CDR1 is MNHNS and CDR2 is SASEGT. CDR3 length: 15 amino acids. The CDR3 bases are TGTGCCAGCAGTCCCCGTAGCGTGGGGACGGAAAAACTGTTTTTT. Protein: CASSPRSVGTEKLFF.

The chain couples TRBV14 to TRBJ2-7; D assignment may be TRBD1 or TRBD2 (5 bases each). The CDR3 covers 15 residues. Looked up from germline, CDR1 is SGHDN and CDR2 is FVKESK. The germline V and J ends were trimmed by 3 bases and 10 bases, with 22 bases remaining between them. The CDR3 spells CASSQAGTQASKQYF. CDR3 bases: TGTGCCAGCAGCCAGGCCGGGACCCAGGCCTCGAAACAGTACTTC.

V is TRBV5-1 and J is TRBJ1-3, with TRBD1 matching over 10 bases. The CDR3 length is 15 residues. Unmatched junction bases numbered 1, after V lost 2 bases and J lost 2 bases. Germline assignment: CDR1 SGHRS and CDR2 YFSETQ. CDR3: CASSFDRGPGNTIYF. CDR3 coding DNA: TGCGCCAGCAGCTTCGACAGGGGGCCTGGAAACACCATATATTTT.

This clone was picked up a small number of times. The chain uses TRBV21-1 and TRBJ1-1. TRBV21-1 corresponds to a pseudogene. CDR3 length: 16 amino acids. CDR3 sequence reads: CASSNRMGRGDTEAFF. The CDR3 bases are TGTGCCAGCAGCAATCGAATGGGCCGAGGAGACACTGAAGCTTTCTTT.